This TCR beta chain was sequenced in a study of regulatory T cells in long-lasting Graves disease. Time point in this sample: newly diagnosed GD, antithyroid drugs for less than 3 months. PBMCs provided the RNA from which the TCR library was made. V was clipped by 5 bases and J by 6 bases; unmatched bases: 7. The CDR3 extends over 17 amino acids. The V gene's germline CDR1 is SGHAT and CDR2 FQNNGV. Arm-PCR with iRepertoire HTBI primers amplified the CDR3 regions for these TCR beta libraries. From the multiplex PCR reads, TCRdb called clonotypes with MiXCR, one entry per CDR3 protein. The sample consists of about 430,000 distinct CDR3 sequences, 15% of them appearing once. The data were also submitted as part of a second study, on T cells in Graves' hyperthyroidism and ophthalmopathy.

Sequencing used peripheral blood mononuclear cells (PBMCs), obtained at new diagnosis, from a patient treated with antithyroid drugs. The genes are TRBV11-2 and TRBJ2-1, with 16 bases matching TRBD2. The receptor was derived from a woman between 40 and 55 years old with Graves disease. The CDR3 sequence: CASSRTGLAGGRNEQFF. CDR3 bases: TGTGCCAGCAGCCGCACGGGACTAGCGGGAGGGCGCAATGAGCAGTTCTTC. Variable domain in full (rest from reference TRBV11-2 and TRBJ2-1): EAGVAQSPRYKIIEKRQSVAFWCNPISGHATLYWYQQILGQGPKLLIQFQNNGVVDDSQLPKDRFSAERLKGVDSTLKIQPAKLEDSAVYLCASSRTGLAGGRNEQFFGPGTRLTVL.